A selection of T cell receptor beta chains follows, all from one sample in a study of cytomegalovirus exposure and HLA in healthy donors. This table comes from immunoSEQ multiplex PCR, and its TCRdb copy is limited to in-frame clones, with some not included. The repertoire holds some 85,000 clones, more than 70% seen once, with 3% to 3.5% in the top ten. Input material: PBMCs. The receptors stem from a man aged 35-49 years in good health and CMV-seronegative. Each CDR3 is given with its conserved first and last residue. D genes are given only for firm matches. Not every row has a clone size; where given, it reads once, few, many or a size class.

V	size	D	J	DNA	CDR3
TRBV5-4	.	.	TRBJ2-7	TGTGCCAGCAGCTTGGAGGGCGCGGGGCACTACGAGCAGTACTTC	CASSLEGAGHYEQYF
TRBV6-1	.	.	TRBJ1-6	TGTGCCAGCAGCCACAGGGCCTCCTATAATTCACCCCTCCACTTT	CASSHRASYNSPLHF
TRBV27	few	TRBD1	TRBJ1-4	TGTGCCAGCAGTTCTACAGGGGCTAATGAAAAACTGTTTTTT	CASSSTGANEKLFF
TRBV5-1	once	TRBD2	TRBJ2-1	TGCGCCAGCAGCGTTTTTAGCGGGGGTTTGACCTCCTACAATGAGCAGTTCTTC	CASSVFSGGLTSYNEQFF
TRBV6-5	.	TRBD1	TRBJ1-1	TGTGCCGCGAACAGGGGGAACACTGAAGCTTTCTTT	CAANRGNTEAFF
TRBV4-3	.	TRBD1	TRBJ2-2	TGCGCCAGCAGCCCTCTAGGGACAGAAAACACCGGGGAGCTGTTTTTT	CASSPLGTENTGELFF
TRBV18	few	TRBD2	TRBJ2-7	TGTGCCAGCTCAGGCCAGGGACTAGCGGAAGATGGGCAGTACTTC	CASSGQGLAEDGQYF
TRBV7-6	.	.	TRBJ2-2	TGTGCCAGCGCCTTGGGGGGGGCCCCATTGACCTCCGGGGAGCTGTTTTTT	CASALGGAPLTSGELFF
TRBV7-9	.	TRBD1	TRBJ2-4	TGTGCCAGCAGCTTAGACGATAGGACGGGACAGTGGAACATTCAGTACTTC	CASSLDDRTGQWNIQYF
TRBV4-3	.	.	TRBJ2-3	TGCGCCAGCAGCCTCGAGGCGGCACTCCTTTCAGATACGCAGTATTTT	CASSLEAALLSDTQYF
TRBV6-5	.	TRBD1	TRBJ1-5	TGTGCCAGCCGACAGGGAGCTAGCAATCAGCCCCAGCATTTT	CASRQGASNQPQHF
TRBV7-9	.	.	TRBJ2-5	TGTGCCAGCAGCTCTAACCAAGAGACCCAGTACTTC	CASSSNQETQYF
TRBV9	.	.	TRBJ1-2	TGTGCCAGCAGCGTAGAATGGGGGGGGCTGTCTTGGAACTATGGCTACACCTTC	CASSVEWGGLSWNYGYTF
TRBV10-3	once	.	TRBJ1-1	TGTGCCATCAGTAGAGGGACTGAAGCTTTCTTT	CAISRGTEAFF
TRBV19	few	TRBD1	TRBJ1-5	TGTGCCAGTAGTACCCGGGACAGGGGTAATCAGCCCCAGCATTTT	CASSTRDRGNQPQHF
TRBV29-1	.	.	TRBJ2-2	TGCAGCGTTGATATAGGGAGAGGAGCCGGGGAGCTGTTTTTT	CSVDIGRGAGELFF
TRBV29-1	.	TRBD1	TRBJ2-7	TGCAGCGTCGATCCGGGACAGGGGTCCACCTACGAGCAGTACTTC	CSVDPGQGSTYEQYF
TRBV7-3	.	.	TRBJ2-1	TGTGCCAGCAGCTTAATCGCGGGGAGCTCCTACAATGAGCAGTTCTTC	CASSLIAGSSYNEQFF
TRBV4-3	.	.	TRBJ1-5	TGCGCCAGCAGCCAAGACATAGGGGGGCCCCAGCATTTT	CASSQDIGGPQHF
TRBV19	.	.	TRBJ1-4	TGTGCCAGTAGTACAGTAGGACGGGGGGAAGTTGAAAAACTGTTTTTT	CASSTVGRGEVEKLFF
TRBV2	.	.	TRBJ2-7	TGTGCCAGCATTTGGGACTCCTCCGGTCGGGAGCAGTACTTC	CASIWDSSGREQYF
TRBV30	.	TRBD1	TRBJ1-1	TGTGCCTGGAGCCGGGACAGACTGAACACTGAAGCTTTCTTT	CAWSRDRLNTEAFF
TRBV6-5	.	TRBD1	TRBJ2-3	TGTGCCAGCAGTTCCCTCGGGACAGGGCGTACGCAGTATTTT	CASSSLGTGRTQYF
TRBV5-1	.	.	TRBJ2-1	TGCGCCAGCAGCTTAGAGGGAGCTCCGACATACAATGAGCAGTTCTTC	CASSLEGAPTYNEQFF
TRBV7-9	.	.	TRBJ2-7	TGTGCCAGCAGCTTATCCAGGAAAACCTACGAGCAGTACTTC	CASSLSRKTYEQYF
TRBV5-4	.	TRBD1	TRBJ2-3	TGTGCCAGCAGCTTGACCGGGACAGGGTTCATACATACGCAGTATTTT	CASSLTGTGFIHTQYF
TRBV5-8	.	TRBD2	TRBJ2-5	TGTGCCAGCAGCCAGGGACTAGCCTGGAGAGAGACCCAGTACTTC	CASSQGLAWRETQYF
TRBV9	.	.	TRBJ1-4	TGTGCCAGCAGCGTAGGGGGCAGGGCTAATGAAAAACTGTTTTTT	CASSVGGRANEKLFF
TRBV4-1	.	TRBD1	TRBJ1-2	TGCGCCAGCAAAACCCGACAGGGCAACTATGGCTACACCTTC	CASKTRQGNYGYTF
TRBV28	.	TRBD1	TRBJ2-6	TGTGCCAGCAGGTCCACTGGGACAGCATACTCTGGGGCCAACGTCCTGACTTTC	CASRSTGTAYSGANVLTF
TRBV7-7	few	.	TRBJ2-2	TGTGCCAGCAGCCCTCGACAGATGTACACCGGGGAGCTGTTTTTT	CASSPRQMYTGELFF
TRBV2	.	.	TRBJ1-2	TGTGCCAGCAAACCGGGGTTCTGGGGCTACACCTTC	CASKPGFWGYTF
TRBV10-3	once	.	TRBJ1-1	TGTGCCATCAGTGACCCGCCCGGATGGGCAGGGAAGGTGGGGAACACTGAAGCTTTCTTT	CAISDPPGWAGKVGNTEAFF
TRBV6-5	few	TRBD2	TRBJ2-5	TGTGCCAGCAGTTATTATCAACGGGGGGGCCACCAGACCCAGTACTTC	CASSYYQRGGHQTQYF
TRBV4-3	.	TRBD1	TRBJ2-7	TGCGCCAGCAGCCCGGACAGGGGAGGATCCTACGAGCAGTACTTC	CASSPDRGGSYEQYF
TRBV4-1	.	TRBD1	TRBJ1-2	TGCGCCAGCAGCCAACGGGCCAGGGGGTCTGGCTACACCTTC	CASSQRARGSGYTF
TRBV11-2	few	.	TRBJ1-1	TGTGCCAGCAGCTCTCCCCTCGAGGGGAGGGGTGCTTTCTTT	CASSSPLEGRGAFF
TRBV28	.	TRBD1	TRBJ1-1	TGTGCCAGCAGTTTTTTGGACAGGGTGGGCACTGAAGCTTTCTTT	CASSFLDRVGTEAFF
TRBV7-3	.	TRBD1	TRBJ1-2	TGTGCCAGCAGCAACAGGGGAGTCTATGGCTACACCTTC	CASSNRGVYGYTF
TRBV2	.	.	TRBJ1-2	TGTGCCAGCAGGAACCGGGATACCCCCTATGGCTACACCTTC	CASRNRDTPYGYTF
TRBV5-4	.	TRBD1	TRBJ2-7	TGTGCCAGCAGCTTGGGGACAGGGGTCTACGAGCAGTACTTC	CASSLGTGVYEQYF
TRBV7-3	.	.	TRBJ2-3	TGTGCCAGCAGCCAAGGGCGGGGCGGGTTCACAGATACGCAGTATTTT	CASSQGRGGFTDTQYF
TRBV4-1	.	TRBD1	TRBJ2-5	TGCGCCAGCAGCCGAGGACAGGTCCAAGAGACCCAGTACTTC	CASSRGQVQETQYF
TRBV29-1	.	.	TRBJ2-7	TGCAGCGTTGAAGGACAAAATCTCAGCGAGCAGTACTTC	CSVEGQNLSEQYF
TRBV5-4	.	.	TRBJ2-7	TGTGCCAGCAGCTTGCCGGGAAACTACGAGCAGTACTTC	CASSLPGNYEQYF
TRBV25-1	.	.	TRBJ2-7	TGTGCCAGCAGTCCGGCGGGGTTACTCGACGAGCAGTACTTC	CASSPAGLLDEQYF
TRBV6-5	.	.	TRBJ2-7	TGTGCCAGCAGTCCCCGTCGCAGCTCCTACGAGCAGTACTTC	CASSPRRSSYEQYF
TRBV5-1	.	TRBD2	TRBJ2-2	TGCGCCAGCAGCCCGGGACTAGCGGGGGGCACCGGGGAGCTGTTTTTT	CASSPGLAGGTGELFF
TRBV7-3	.	TRBD1	TRBJ2-5	TGTGCCAGCAGCCCAGGGGGCGTCTCGGGAGAGACCCAGTACTTC	CASSPGGVSGETQYF
TRBV5-4	.	TRBD2	TRBJ2-7	TGTGCCAGCAGCTCCCGCATCCCCGGGGGGTCCGATTCCTACGAGCAGTACTTC	CASSSRIPGGSDSYEQYF
TRBV10-3	.	.	TRBJ2-7	TGTGCCATCACCCCGGACAGTAGTGCCTACGAGCAGTACTTC	CAITPDSSAYEQYF
TRBV18	once	.	TRBJ2-7	TGTGCCAGCTCACCTGGGACAAAACTATACTACGAGCAGTACTTC	CASSPGTKLYYEQYF
TRBV10-3	.	TRBD1	TRBJ2-7	TGTGCCACCCGTCCCGGGACAGGGGTGCTAAATGAGCAGTACTTC	CATRPGTGVLNEQYF
TRBV6-1	few	.	TRBJ2-7	TGTGCCAGCAGCTATTGGACAGTATACGAGCAGTACTTC	CASSYWTVYEQYF
TRBV9	.	TRBD1	TRBJ2-7	TGTGCCAGCAGCCAACCGGACAGGGAAGACGAGCAGTACTTC	CASSQPDREDEQYF